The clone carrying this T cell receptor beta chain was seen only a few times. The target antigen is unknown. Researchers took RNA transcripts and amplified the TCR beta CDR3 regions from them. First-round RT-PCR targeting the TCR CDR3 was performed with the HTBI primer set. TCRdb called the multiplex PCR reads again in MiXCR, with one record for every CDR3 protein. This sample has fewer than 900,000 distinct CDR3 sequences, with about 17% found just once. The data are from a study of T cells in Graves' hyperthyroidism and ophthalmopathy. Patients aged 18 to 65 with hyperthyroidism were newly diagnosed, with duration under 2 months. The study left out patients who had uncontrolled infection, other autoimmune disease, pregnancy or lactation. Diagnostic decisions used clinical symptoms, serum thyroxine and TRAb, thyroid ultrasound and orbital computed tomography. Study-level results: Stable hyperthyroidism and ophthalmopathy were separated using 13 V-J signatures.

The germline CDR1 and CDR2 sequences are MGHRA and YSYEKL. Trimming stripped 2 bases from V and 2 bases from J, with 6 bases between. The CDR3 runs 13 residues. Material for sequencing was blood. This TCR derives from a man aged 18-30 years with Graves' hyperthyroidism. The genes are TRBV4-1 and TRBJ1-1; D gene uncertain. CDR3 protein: CASSQTLNTEAFF. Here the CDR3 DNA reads TGCGCCAGCAGCCAAACCTTAAACACTGAAGCTTTCTTT.